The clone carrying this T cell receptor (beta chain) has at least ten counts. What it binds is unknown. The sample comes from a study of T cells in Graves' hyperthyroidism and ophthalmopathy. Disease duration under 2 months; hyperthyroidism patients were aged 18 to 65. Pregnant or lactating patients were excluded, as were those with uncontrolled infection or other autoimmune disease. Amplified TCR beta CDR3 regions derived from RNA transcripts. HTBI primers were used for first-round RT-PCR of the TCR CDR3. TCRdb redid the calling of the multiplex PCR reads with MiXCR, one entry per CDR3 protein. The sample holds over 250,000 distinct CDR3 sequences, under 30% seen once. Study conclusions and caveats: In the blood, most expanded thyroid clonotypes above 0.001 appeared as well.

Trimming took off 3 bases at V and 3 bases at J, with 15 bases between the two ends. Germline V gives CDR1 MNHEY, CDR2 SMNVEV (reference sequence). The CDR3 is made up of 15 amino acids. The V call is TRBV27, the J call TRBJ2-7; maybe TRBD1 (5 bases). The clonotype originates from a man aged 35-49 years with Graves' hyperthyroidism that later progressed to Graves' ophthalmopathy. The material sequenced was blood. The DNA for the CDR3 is TGTGCCAGCAGTTTTAGCACTGGACACATCTACGAGCAGTACTTC. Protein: CASSFSTGHIYEQYF.